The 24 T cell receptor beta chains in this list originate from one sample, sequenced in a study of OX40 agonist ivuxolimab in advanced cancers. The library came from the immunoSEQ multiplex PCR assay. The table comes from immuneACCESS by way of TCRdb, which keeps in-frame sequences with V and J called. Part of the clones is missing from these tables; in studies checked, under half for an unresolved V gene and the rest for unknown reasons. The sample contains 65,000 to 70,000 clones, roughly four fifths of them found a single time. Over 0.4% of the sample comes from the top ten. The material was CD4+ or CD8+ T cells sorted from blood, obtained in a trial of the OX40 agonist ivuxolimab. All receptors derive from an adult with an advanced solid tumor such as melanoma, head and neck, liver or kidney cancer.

CDR3 sequence: CASSQGLTEKLFF. CDR3 nucleotides: TGTGCCAGCAGCCAAGGACTGACTGAAAAACTGTTTTTT. The chain uses TRBV7-2 and TRBJ1-4; D gene ambiguous. V was clipped by 5 bases and J by 7 bases, with 11 bases between them. CDR3 length: 13 amino acids. Germline CDR1 is SGHTA and CDR2 is FQGNSA.

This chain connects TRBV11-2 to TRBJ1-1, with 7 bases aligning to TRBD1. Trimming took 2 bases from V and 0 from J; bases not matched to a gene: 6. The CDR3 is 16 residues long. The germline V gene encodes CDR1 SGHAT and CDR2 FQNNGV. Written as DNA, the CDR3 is TGTGCCAGCAGCTTACGAGAACAGGGGTTGAACACTGAAGCTTTCTTT. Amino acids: CASSLREQGLNTEAFF. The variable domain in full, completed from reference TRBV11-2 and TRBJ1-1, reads EAGVAQSPRYKIIEKRQSVAFWCNPISGHATLYWYQQILGQGPKLLIQFQNNGVVDDSQLPKDRFSAERLKGVDSTLKIQPAKLEDSAVYLCASSLREQGLNTEAFFGQGTRLTVV.

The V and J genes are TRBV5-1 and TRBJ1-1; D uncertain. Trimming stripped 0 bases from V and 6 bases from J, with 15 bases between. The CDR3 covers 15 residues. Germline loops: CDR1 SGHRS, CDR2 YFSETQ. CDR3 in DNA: TGCGCCAGCAGCTTGGCGCAGGTAGGATTAGCTGAAGCTTTCTTT. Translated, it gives CASSLAQVGLAEAFF.

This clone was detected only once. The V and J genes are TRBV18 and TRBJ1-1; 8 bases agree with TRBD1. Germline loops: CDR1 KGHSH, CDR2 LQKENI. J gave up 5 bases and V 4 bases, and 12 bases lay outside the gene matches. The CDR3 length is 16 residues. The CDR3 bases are TGTGCCAGCTCACAGGGACAGGAGGTCATAGTAACTGAAGCTTTCTTT. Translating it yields CASSQGQEVIVTEAFF.

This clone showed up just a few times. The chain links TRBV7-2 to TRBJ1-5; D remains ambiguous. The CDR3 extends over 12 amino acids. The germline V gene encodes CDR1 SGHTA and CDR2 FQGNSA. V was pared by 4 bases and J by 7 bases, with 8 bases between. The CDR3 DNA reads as TGTGCCAGCAGCTCGCGGGGACAGCCCCAGCATTTT. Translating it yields CASSSRGQPQHF.

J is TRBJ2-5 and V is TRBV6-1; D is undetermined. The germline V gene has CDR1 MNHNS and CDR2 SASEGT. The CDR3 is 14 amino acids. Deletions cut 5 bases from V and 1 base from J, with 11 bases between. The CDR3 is CASSKPDPQETQYF. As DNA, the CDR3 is TGTGCCAGCAGTAAACCGGACCCCCAAGAGACCCAGTACTTC.

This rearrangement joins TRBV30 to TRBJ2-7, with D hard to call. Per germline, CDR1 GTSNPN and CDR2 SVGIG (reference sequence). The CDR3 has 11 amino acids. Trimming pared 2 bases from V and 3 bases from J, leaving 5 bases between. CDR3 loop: CAWSLRYEQYF. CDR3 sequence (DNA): TGTGCCTGGAGTCTCCGCTACGAGCAGTACTTC.

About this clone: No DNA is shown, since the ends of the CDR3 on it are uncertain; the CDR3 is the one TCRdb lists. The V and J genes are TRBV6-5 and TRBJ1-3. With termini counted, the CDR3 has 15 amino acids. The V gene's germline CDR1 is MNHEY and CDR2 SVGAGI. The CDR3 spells CASSSSWGSGNTIYF.

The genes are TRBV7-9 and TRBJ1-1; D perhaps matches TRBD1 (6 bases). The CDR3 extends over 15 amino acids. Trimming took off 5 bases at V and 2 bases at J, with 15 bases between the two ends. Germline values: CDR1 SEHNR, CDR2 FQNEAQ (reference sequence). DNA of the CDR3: TGTGCCAGCAGCACCTCGGGGGGGGCAAACACTGAAGCTTTCTTT. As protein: CASSTSGGANTEAFF.

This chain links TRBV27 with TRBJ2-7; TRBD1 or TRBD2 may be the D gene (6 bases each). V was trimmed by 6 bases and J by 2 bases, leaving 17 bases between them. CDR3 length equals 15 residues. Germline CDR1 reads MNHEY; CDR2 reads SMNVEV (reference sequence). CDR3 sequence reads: CASRPRCRGPYEQYV. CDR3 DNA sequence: TGTGCCAGCAGACCCCGCTGCCGGGGGCCCTACGAGCAGTACGTC.

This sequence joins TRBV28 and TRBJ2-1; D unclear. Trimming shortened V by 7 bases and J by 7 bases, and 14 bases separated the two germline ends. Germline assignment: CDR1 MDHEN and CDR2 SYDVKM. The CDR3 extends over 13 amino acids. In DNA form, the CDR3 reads TGTGCCAGCACCCTCCGCGTCGGAAATGAGCAGTTCTTC. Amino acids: CASTLRVGNEQFF.

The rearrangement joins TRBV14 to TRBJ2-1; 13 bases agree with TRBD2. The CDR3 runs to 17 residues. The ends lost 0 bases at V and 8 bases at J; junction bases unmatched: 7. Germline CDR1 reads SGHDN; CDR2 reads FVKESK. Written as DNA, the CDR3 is TGTGCCAGCAGCCAAGATCTTGGACTAGCGGGAGTCGATGAGCAGTTCTTC. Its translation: CASSQDLGLAGVDEQFF.

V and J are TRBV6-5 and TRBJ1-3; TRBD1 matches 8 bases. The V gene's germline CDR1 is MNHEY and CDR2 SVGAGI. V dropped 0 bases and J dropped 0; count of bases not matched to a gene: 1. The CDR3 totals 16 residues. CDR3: CASSYSGTGSGNTIYF. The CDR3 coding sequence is TGTGCCAGCAGTTACTCGGGGACAGGCTCTGGAAACACCATATATTTT.

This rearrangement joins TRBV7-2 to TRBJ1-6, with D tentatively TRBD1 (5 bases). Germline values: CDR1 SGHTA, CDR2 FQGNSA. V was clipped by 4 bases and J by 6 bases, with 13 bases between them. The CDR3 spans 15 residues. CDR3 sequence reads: CASSSRQFTNSPLHF. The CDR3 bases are TGTGCCAGCAGCTCAAGACAGTTCACTAATTCACCCCTCCACTTT.

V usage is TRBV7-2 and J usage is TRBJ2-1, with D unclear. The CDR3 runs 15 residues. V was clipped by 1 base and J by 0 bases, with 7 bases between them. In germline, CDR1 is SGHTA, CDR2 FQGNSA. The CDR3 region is CASSLGLPSYNEQFF. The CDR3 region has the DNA TGTGCCAGCAGCTTAGGACTGCCCTCCTACAATGAGCAGTTCTTC.

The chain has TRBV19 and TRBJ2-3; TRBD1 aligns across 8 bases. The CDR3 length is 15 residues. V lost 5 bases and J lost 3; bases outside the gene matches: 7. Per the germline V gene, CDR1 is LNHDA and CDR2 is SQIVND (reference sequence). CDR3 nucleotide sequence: TGTGCCAGTAGTGCCAGGGGGCCGGGTACAGATACGCAGTATTTT. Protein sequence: CASSARGPGTDTQYF.

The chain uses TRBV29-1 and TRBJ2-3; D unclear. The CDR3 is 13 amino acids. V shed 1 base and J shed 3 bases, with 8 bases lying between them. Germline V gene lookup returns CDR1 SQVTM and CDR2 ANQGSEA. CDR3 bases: TGCAGCGTTGAAGCCAGGCAGACAGATACGCAGTATTTT. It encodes CSVEARQTDTQYF.

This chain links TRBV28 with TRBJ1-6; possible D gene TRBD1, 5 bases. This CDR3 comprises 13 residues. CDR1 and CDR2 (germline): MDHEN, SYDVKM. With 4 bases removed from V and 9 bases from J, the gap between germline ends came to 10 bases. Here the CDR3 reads CASSSGGLSPLHF. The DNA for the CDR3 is TGTGCCAGCAGTTCCGGGGGACTTTCACCCCTCCACTTT.

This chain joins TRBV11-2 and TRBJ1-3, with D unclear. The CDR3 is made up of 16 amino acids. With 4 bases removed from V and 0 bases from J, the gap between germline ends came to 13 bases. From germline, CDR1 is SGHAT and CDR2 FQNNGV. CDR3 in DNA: TGTGCCAGCAGCTATTCCAGCACCACCTCTGGAAACACCATATATTTT. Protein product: CASSYSSTTSGNTIYF.

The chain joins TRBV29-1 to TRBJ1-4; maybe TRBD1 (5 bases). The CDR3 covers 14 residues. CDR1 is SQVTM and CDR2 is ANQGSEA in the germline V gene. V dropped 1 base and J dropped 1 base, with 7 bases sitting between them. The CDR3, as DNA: TGCAGCGTTGAAGGCACAGGAACTAATGAAAAACTGTTTTTT. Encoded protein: CSVEGTGTNEKLFF. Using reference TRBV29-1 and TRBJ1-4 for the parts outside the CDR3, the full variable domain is SAVISQKPSRDICQRGTSLTIQCQVDSQVTMMFWYRQQPGQSLTLIATANQGSEATYESGFVIDKFPISRPNLTFSTLTVSNMSPEDSSIYLCSVEGTGTNEKLFFGSGTQLSVL.

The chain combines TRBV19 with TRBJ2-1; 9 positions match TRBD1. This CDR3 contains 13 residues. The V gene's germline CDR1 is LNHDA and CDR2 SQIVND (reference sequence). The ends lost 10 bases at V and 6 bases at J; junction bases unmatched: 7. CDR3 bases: TGTGCCACCAACAGGGGGCACCCCAATGAGCAGTTCTTC. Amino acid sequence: CATNRGHPNEQFF. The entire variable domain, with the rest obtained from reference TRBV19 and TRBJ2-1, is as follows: DGGITQSPKYLFRKEGQNVTLSCEQNLNHDAMYWYRQDPGQGLRLIYYSQIVNDFQKGDIAEGYSVSREKKESFPLTVTSAQKNPTAFYLCATNRGHPNEQFFGPGTRLTVL.

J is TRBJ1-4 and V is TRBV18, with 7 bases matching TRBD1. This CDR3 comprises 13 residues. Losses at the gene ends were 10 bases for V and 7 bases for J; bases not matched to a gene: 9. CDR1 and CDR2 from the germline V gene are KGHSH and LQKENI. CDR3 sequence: CATGRQGVEKLFF. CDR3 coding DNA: TGTGCCACCGGACGACAGGGTGTTGAAAAACTGTTTTTT.

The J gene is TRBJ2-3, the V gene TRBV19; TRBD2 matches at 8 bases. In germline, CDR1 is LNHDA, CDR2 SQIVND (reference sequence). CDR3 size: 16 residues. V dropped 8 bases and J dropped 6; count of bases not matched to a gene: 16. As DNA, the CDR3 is TGTGCCAGTGAAAGGGGAGCGGGGGCCGGCGGGGATACGCAGTATTTT. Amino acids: CASERGAGAGGDTQYF.

CDR3 sequence: CASSIWGRGNQPQHF. The CDR3 DNA follows: TGTGCCAGTAGTATCTGGGGACGGGGCAATCAGCCCCAGCATTTT. The chain employs TRBV19 and TRBJ1-5; D possibly corresponds to TRBD1 (5 bases). The CDR3 is made up of 15 amino acids. Trimming pared 3 bases from V and 2 bases from J, leaving 11 bases between. CDR1 and CDR2 (germline): LNHDA, SQIVND (reference sequence).